Following are 27 T cell receptor beta chains from one sample sequenced in a study of OX40 agonist ivuxolimab in advanced cancers. Libraries were constructed by the immunoSEQ multiplex PCR assay. The clones in this table, taken by TCRdb from immuneACCESS, are in-frame only. Not every clone is retained; where verified, under half of the shortfall comes from an unresolved V gene, and the cause of the rest is unknown. The sample records 70,000 or so clones, around 84% of which are singletons. The ten top clones hold 17% of the sample. Sample: CD4+ or CD8+ T cells sorted from blood, taken in a trial of the OX40 agonist ivuxolimab. These receptors were collected from an adult with an advanced solid tumor such as melanoma, head and neck, liver or kidney cancer.

The chain joins TRBV18 to TRBJ1-1; maybe TRBD1 (5 bases). Germline-derived CDR1 and CDR2 are KGHSH and LQKENI. This CDR3 is built from 15 residues. Trimming shortened V by 2 bases and J by 0 bases, and 10 bases separated the two germline ends. The CDR3 DNA reads as TGTGCCAGCTCACCAAGTGCAGGGATGAACACTGAAGCTTTCTTT. Protein sequence: CASSPSAGMNTEAFF.

The chain combines TRBV5-4 with TRBJ2-5, with TRBD1 as a possible D gene (8 bases). The V gene's germline CDR1 is SGHNT and CDR2 YYREEE (reference sequence). With 0 bases removed from V and 9 bases from J, the gap between germline ends came to 21 bases. The CDR3 spans 16 residues. The DNA for the CDR3 is TGTGCCAGCAGCTTGGCGGGTCAGGGGGCGGGGGAGGCCCAGTACTTC. Translation gives CASSLAGQGAGEAQYF.

In regard to this clone: Sequence at one end of the junction differs from germline and may be a read error. The chain employs TRBV18 and TRBJ2-1; D tentatively fits TRBD1 or TRBD2 (6 bases each). Germline V gene data show CDR1 as KGHSH and CDR2 as LQKENI. The CDR3 runs 13 residues. The CDR3: CASSLTTGAARIF. CDR3 nucleotides: TGTGCCAGCTCACTAACCACGGGGGCCGCCAGGATCTTC.

The rearrangement uses TRBV28 and TRBJ2-7; TRBD2 matches at 7 bases. Per the germline V gene, CDR1 is MDHEN and CDR2 is SYDVKM. Trimming took 6 bases from V and 7 from J; bases not matched to a gene: 12. The CDR3 has 14 residues. CDR3 loop: CASRVRGLLGEQYF. DNA of the CDR3: TGTGCCAGCAGAGTTCGGGGACTACTAGGGGAGCAGTACTTC.

The J gene is TRBJ2-7, the V gene TRBV2; D is undetermined. The CDR3 consists of 14 residues. Germline lookup yields CDR1 SNHLY and CDR2 FYNNEI. Trimming cost V 3 bases and J 2 bases, with 11 bases left between them. CDR3 in amino acids: CASSDGANPYEQYF. The DNA for the CDR3 is TGTGCCAGCAGTGATGGCGCCAACCCCTACGAGCAGTACTTC. Supplemented by reference TRBV2 and TRBJ2-7, the full variable domain reads EPEVTQTPSHQVTQMGQEVILRCVPISNHLYFYWYRQILGQKVEFLVSFYNNEISEKSEIFDDQFSVERPDGSNFTLKIRSTKLEDSAMYFCASSDGANPYEQYFGPGTRLTVT.

This clone was recorded once. V and J are TRBV18 and TRBJ2-7; D perhaps matches TRBD2 (7 bases). Germline loops: CDR1 KGHSH, CDR2 LQKENI. The CDR3 length is 13 residues. The V end lost 3 bases, the J end lost 5 bases, and 11 bases lay between the germline ends. CDR3 nucleotide sequence: TGTGCCAGCTCACCCCGGGGGGCGGACGAGCAGTACTTC. This codes for CASSPRGADEQYF.

The chain recombines TRBV7-2 with TRBJ2-7; either TRBD1 or TRBD2 may supply D (5 bases each). V lost 5 bases, J lost 4 bases, and 12 bases lay in between. Per the germline V gene, CDR1 is SGHTA and CDR2 is FQGNSA. The CDR3 runs to 13 residues. CDR3 sequence: CASSRGAGYEQYF. In DNA, the CDR3 is TGTGCCAGCAGCCGAGGGGCCGGATACGAGCAGTACTTC.

The gene calls are TRBV7-6 and TRBJ1-3; D possibly corresponds to TRBD1 (6 bases). The CDR3 is made up of 16 amino acids. With 2 bases removed from V and 0 bases from J, the gap between germline ends came to 11 bases. Germline assignment: CDR1 SGHVS and CDR2 FNYEAQ. The CDR3 DNA sequence: TGTGCCAGCAGCTTATGGACAGTGAGCTCTGGAAACACCATATATTTT. Its protein product is CASSLWTVSSGNTIYF. Full variable domain (outside the CDR3, taken from reference TRBV7-6 and TRBJ1-3): GAGVSQSPRYKVTKRGQDVALRCDPISGHVSLYWYRQALGQGPEFLTYFNYEAQQDKSGLPNDRFSAERPEGSISTLTIQRTEQRDSAMYRCASSLWTVSSGNTIYFGEGSWLTVV.

In nucleotides, the CDR3 is TGTGCCAGCAGTTTGTCGGGGAGTGGGACGGCCAAAAACATTCAGTACTTC. This translates into CASSLSGSGTAKNIQYF. The gene calls are TRBV28 and TRBJ2-4; possibly TRBD1 or TRBD2 for D (5 bases each). The germline V and J ends were trimmed by 3 bases and 1 base, with 16 bases remaining between them. The CDR3 has 17 amino acids. Per the germline V gene, CDR1 is MDHEN and CDR2 is SYDVKM.

This sequence joins TRBV6-6 and TRBJ1-5, with D uncertain. The CDR3 covers 15 residues. Germline V gene sequence: CDR1 MNHNY, CDR2 SVGAGI (reference sequence). V dropped 4 bases and J dropped 4 bases, with 14 bases sitting between them. The CDR3 sequence is CASSSPSPPNQPQHF. CDR3 DNA: TGTGCCAGCAGTTCGCCGTCCCCTCCGAATCAGCCCCAGCATTTT.

On this clone itself: Possible read error: a much larger clone is one base away. Other DNA sequences of this sample code for an identical CDR3. The V gene is TRBV28, the J gene TRBJ2-1; weak D call: TRBD2 (7 bases). Germline-derived CDR1 and CDR2 are MDHEN and SYDVKM. This CDR3 comprises 14 residues. The CDR3 bases are TGCGCCAGCAGGGGTGCGGGAGCCTACAATGAGCAGTTCTTC. The encoded protein is CASRGAGAYNEQFF. Full variable domain (outside the CDR3, taken from reference TRBV28 and TRBJ2-1): DVKVTQSSRYLVKRTGEKVFLECVQDMDHENMFWYRQDPGLGLRLIYFSYDVKMKEKGDIPEGYSVSREKKERFSLILESASTNQTSMYLCASRGAGAYNEQFFGPGTRLTVL.

This clone turned up a few times. The chain uses TRBV5-1 and TRBJ2-7, with D possibly called TRBD1 or TRBD2 (7 bases each). Germline V gene sequence: CDR1 SGHRS, CDR2 YFSETQ. CDR3 size: 16 residues. Trimming shortened V by 3 bases and J by 1 base, and 17 bases separated the two germline ends. The CDR3 spells CASSWNRGGGSYEQYF. CDR3 DNA: TGCGCCAGCAGCTGGAACAGGGGCGGGGGATCCTACGAGCAGTACTTC.

On this clone: An end of the junction does not agree with germline; a read error may underlie this. CDR3 coding DNA: TGTGCTAGCAGCCCTCTGGGTGGTGGGGAGCTGTTTTTT. Translated: CASSPLGGGELFF. The V gene is TRBV7-7, the J gene TRBJ2-2; D unclear. The CDR3 contains 13 residues. Germline V gene data show CDR1 as SSHAT and CDR2 as FNYEAQ (reference sequence).

J is TRBJ2-1 and V is TRBV9; TRBD2 is a possible D gene (5 bases). The CDR3 has 14 amino acids. Per the germline V gene, CDR1 is SGDLS and CDR2 is YYNGEE. Trimming pared 0 bases from V and 6 bases from J, leaving 10 bases between. In DNA, the CDR3 is TGTGCCAGCAGCGTAGCTAGGGAGTTCAATGAGCAGTTCTTC. Its protein product is CASSVAREFNEQFF.

The chain employs TRBV7-9 and TRBJ2-2; D is uncertain. V shed 1 base and J shed 5 bases, with 8 bases lying between them. The germline V gene has CDR1 SEHNR and CDR2 FQNEAQ (reference sequence). This CDR3 comprises 14 residues. The DNA of the CDR3 is TGTGCCAGCAGCTTAGAGGGCTCTACCGGGGAGCTGTTTTTT. Translation: CASSLEGSTGELFF.

This sequence joins TRBV10-3 and TRBJ1-4; 9 nucleotides agree with TRBD1. J was trimmed by 8 bases and V by 6 bases; bases with no gene match: 7. The CDR3 has 14 residues. CDR1 is ENHRY, CDR2 SYGVKD, per germline. For the CDR3, the DNA is TGTGCCATCAGCCCCGGGACAGGGAGCGAAAAACTGTTTTTT. This translates into CAISPGTGSEKLFF.

V and J are TRBV5-1 and TRBJ1-2; perhaps TRBD1 as D (5 bases). The V end was cut by 1 base, the J end by 0 bases, with 10 bases between. CDR1 is SGHRS and CDR2 is YFSETQ in the germline V gene. The CDR3 is 15 residues long. CDR3 nucleotide sequence: TGCGCCAGCAGCTTGACGACAGAACCTAACTATGGCTACACCTTC. Residues: CASSLTTEPNYGYTF.

This chain joins TRBV28 and TRBJ2-3, with D uncertain. The CDR3 totals 15 residues. The germline gives CDR1 MDHEN, CDR2 SYDVKM. Trimming shortened V by 6 bases and J by 0 bases, and 13 bases separated the two germline ends. The CDR3 here is CASSLPTGSTDTQYF. As DNA, the CDR3 is TGTGCCAGCAGCCTCCCCACTGGAAGCACAGATACGCAGTATTTT.

This chain connects TRBV5-4 to TRBJ2-3; unclear D gene. The CDR3 extends over 17 amino acids. V was clipped by 4 bases and J by 2 bases, with 20 bases between them. Germline values: CDR1 SGHNT, CDR2 YYREEE (reference sequence). The CDR3 reads CASSPDGRSFATDTQYF. Here the CDR3 DNA reads TGTGCCAGCAGCCCGGACGGACGGTCCTTCGCCACAGATACGCAGTATTTT.

This chain connects TRBV5-4 to TRBJ2-7; D is unresolved. Germline CDR1 SGHNT, CDR2 YYREEE (reference sequence). The V gene lost 0 bases and the J gene lost 1 base, with 5 bases spanning the gap. CDR3 length: 13 amino acids. CDR3 nucleotides: TGTGCCAGCAGCTTGGGCCGGTCCTACGAGCAGTACTTC. Its protein product is CASSLGRSYEQYF. Drawing the rest from reference TRBV5-4 and TRBJ2-7, the complete variable domain is ETGVTQSPTHLIKTRGQQVTLRCSSQSGHNTVSWYQQALGQGPQFIFQYYREEENGRGNFPPRFSGLQFPNYSSELNVNALELDDSALYLCASSLGRSYEQYFGPGTRLTVT.

V gene TRBV6-5 combines with J gene TRBJ1-2, with D hard to call. Trimming pared 6 bases from V and 4 bases from J, leaving 12 bases between. The CDR3 contains 13 residues. CDR1 and CDR2 from the germline V gene are MNHEY and SVGAGI. The CDR3 DNA sequence: TGTGCCAGCAGCCACGAGGGAACCTATGGCTACACCTTC. Translated, it gives CASSHEGTYGYTF.

The rearrangement uses TRBV7-2 and TRBJ2-1; D gene ambiguous. The CDR3 contains 15 residues. Germline values: CDR1 SGHTA, CDR2 FQGNSA. V was trimmed by 1 base and J by 2 bases, leaving 9 bases between them. The CDR3 spells CASSLDGRAYNEQFF. The CDR3 bases are TGTGCCAGCAGCTTAGATGGTAGGGCCTACAATGAGCAGTTCTTC.

The chain couples TRBV6-1 to TRBJ1-2; 10 nucleotides line up with TRBD1. V dropped 6 bases and J dropped 2; count of bases not matched to a gene: 0. This CDR3 has 13 amino acids. Germline V gene lookup returns CDR1 MNHNS and CDR2 SASEGT. CDR3 DNA: TGTGCCAGCAGGGGACAGGGGAACTATGGCTACACCTTC. This gives the protein CASRGQGNYGYTF.

V gene TRBV11-2 combines with J gene TRBJ1-4; 8 nucleotides align to TRBD1. This CDR3 has 15 residues. V lost 3 bases, J lost 4 bases, and 4 bases stayed unmatched. Germline lookup yields CDR1 SGHAT and CDR2 FQNNGV. The CDR3 spells CASSFNRGDNEKLFF. In DNA, the CDR3 is TGTGCCAGCAGCTTTAACAGGGGGGATAATGAAAAACTGTTTTTT.

The chain uses TRBV5-6 and TRBJ2-7; D possibly corresponds to TRBD1 (6 bases). CDR3 length: 15 residues. CDR1 and CDR2 from the germline V gene are SGHDT and YYEEEE. V was clipped by 6 bases and J by 9 bases, with 25 bases between them. DNA for the CDR3: TGTGCCAGCACCAAAGCAGGGGTCCTCTCCCGCGGGCAGTACTTC. Its translation: CASTKAGVLSRGQYF.

The V call is TRBV9, the J call TRBJ1-1; 8 positions agree with TRBD1. V gave up 3 bases and J gave up 5 bases; unmatched junction bases: 6. This CDR3 comprises 14 residues. CDR1 and CDR2 (germline): SGDLS, YYNGEE. CDR3 nucleotides: TGTGCCAGCAGCGCTCAGGGGGCGGGTACTGAAGCTTTCTTT. Amino acids: CASSAQGAGTEAFF. The variable domain in full, with the rest retrieved from reference TRBV9 and TRBJ1-1, is DSGVTQTPKHLITATGQRVTLRCSPRSGDLSVYWYQQSLDQGLQFLIQYYNGEERAKGNILERFSAQQFPDLHSELNLSSLELGDSALYFCASSAQGAGTEAFFGQGTRLTVV.

This chain links TRBV4-2 with TRBJ2-7; D unresolved. Germline V gene data show CDR1 as LGHNA and CDR2 as YNFKEQ. The length of the CDR3 is 14 residues. V was trimmed by 0 bases and J by 0 bases, leaving 6 bases between them. The CDR3 here is CASSQDPNSYEQYF. The DNA of the CDR3 is TGTGCCAGCAGCCAAGATCCCAACTCCTACGAGCAGTACTTC.